Listed here is a single TCR beta chain. Antigen specificity is unknown. The record originates from a study of cytomegalovirus exposure and HLA in healthy donors. In the study overall: Earlier, 110 million or so unique TCR beta sequences were recovered from about 179 million T cells by an analysis. Study outcomes and limitations: Through in vitro validation, three CMV-associated chains were shown to be specific for CMV antigens.

The J segment lost 2 bases and the V segment lost 9 bases, leaving 4 bases of the junction unmatched. The CDR3 consists of 13 residues. The germline V gene encodes CDR1 LNHDA and CDR2 SQIVND (reference sequence). This PCR relied on a set of 60 Vbeta primers and 13 Jbeta primers. Some clones are missing from TCRdb's copy, which holds only in-frame ones; the method was immunoSEQ multiplex PCR. The sample shows about 120,000 clones, over 70% of them seen only once. The sequenced sample was PBMCs. The sequence was obtained from a female donor in good health and CMV-seropositive. The genes are TRBV19 and TRBJ1-3; 7 bases are shared with TRBD1. CDR3 sequence: CASRQGPGNTIYF. DNA of the CDR3: TGTGCCAGCAGACAGGGTCCTGGAAACACCATATATTTT. Supplemented by reference TRBV19 and TRBJ1-3, the full variable domain reads DGGITQSPKYLFRKEGQNVTLSCEQNLNHDAMYWYRQDPGQGLRLIYYSQIVNDFQKGDIAEGYSVSREKKESFPLTVTSAQKNPTAFYLCASRQGPGNTIYFGEGSWLTVV.